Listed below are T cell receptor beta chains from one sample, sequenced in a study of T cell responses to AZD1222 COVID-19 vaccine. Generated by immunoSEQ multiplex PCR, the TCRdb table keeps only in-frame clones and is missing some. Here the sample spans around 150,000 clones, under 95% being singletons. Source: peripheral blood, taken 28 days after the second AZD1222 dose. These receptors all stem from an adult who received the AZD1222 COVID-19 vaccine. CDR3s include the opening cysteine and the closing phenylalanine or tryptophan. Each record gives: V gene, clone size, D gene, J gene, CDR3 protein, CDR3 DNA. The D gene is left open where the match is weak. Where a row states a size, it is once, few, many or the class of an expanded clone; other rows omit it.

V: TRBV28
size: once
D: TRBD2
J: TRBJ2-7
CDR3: CASTQQTSGRLVPYF
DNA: TGTGCCAGCACCCAACAGACTAGCGGGAGACTGGTTCCGTACTTC

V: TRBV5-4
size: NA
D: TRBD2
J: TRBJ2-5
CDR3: CASSLTRTSGETQYF
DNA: TGTGCCAGCAGCTTGACCCGGACTAGCGGGGAGACCCAGTACTTC

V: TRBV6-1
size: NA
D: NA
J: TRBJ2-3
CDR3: CASSVRLGSAIGTDTQYF
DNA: TGTGCCAGCAGTGTTCGGCTTGGGAGCGCGATCGGCACAGATACGCAGTATTTT

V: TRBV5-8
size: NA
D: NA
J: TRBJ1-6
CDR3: CASSLESGSGDSPLHF
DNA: TGTGCCAGCAGCTTGGAATCGGGTTCAGGGGATTCACCCCTCCACTTT

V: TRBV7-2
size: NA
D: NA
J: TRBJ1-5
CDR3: CASSPEAGNQPQHF
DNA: TGTGCCAGCAGCCCCGAAGCAGGCAATCAGCCCCAGCATTTT

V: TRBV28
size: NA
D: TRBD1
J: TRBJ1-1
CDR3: CASSLYRQGSEAFF
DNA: TGTGCCAGCAGTCTTTATCGACAGGGCTCTGAAGCTTTCTTT

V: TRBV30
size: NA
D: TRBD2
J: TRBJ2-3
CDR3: CARAAGGVTQYF
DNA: TGTGCCCGTGCAGCGGGAGGGGTCACGCAGTATTTT

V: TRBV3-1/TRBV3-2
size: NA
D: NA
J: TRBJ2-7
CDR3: CASSQDVGTYEQYF
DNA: TGTGCCAGCAGCCAAGATGTCGGTACCTACGAGCAGTACTTC

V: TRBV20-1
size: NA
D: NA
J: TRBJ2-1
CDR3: CSAQNSEQFF
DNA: TGCAGTGCGCAAAATTCGGAGCAGTTCTTC

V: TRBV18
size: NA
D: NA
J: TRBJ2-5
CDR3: CASSPGSSLGQYF
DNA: TGTGCCAGCTCACCAGGTAGCTCCCTGGGACAGTACTTC

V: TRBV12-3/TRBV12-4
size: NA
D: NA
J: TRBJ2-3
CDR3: CASSRGSSDTQYF
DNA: TGTGCCAGCAGCCGGGGTAGCTCAGATACGCAGTATTTT

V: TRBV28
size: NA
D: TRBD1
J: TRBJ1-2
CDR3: CASSAQGTGIYGYTF
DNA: TGTGCCAGCAGTGCCCAGGGGACAGGGATCTATGGCTACACCTTC

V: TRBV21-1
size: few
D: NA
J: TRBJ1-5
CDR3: CLGLNQPQHF
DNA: TGCCTGGGCCTGAATCAGCCCCAGCATTTT

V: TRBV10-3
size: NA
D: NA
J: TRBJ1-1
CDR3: CAISESTTTEAFF
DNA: TGTGCCATCAGTGAGTCAACGACCACTGAAGCTTTCTTT

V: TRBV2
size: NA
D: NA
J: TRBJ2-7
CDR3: CASSWTEQYF
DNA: TGTGCCAGCAGTTGGACAGAGCAGTACTTC

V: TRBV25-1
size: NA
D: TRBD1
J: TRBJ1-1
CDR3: CASSEPGGMNTEAFF
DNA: TGTGCCAGCAGTGAGCCAGGGGGCATGAACACTGAAGCTTTCTTT

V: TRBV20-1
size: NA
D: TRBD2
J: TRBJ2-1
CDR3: CSASSGLDSEQFF
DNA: TGCAGTGCTAGTTCGGGACTAGATAGTGAGCAGTTCTTC

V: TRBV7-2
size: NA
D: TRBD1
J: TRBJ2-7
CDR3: CASSPDRRKSYEQYF
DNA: TGTGCCAGCAGTCCGGACAGGAGGAAATCCTACGAGCAGTACTTC

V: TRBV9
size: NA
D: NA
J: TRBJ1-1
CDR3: CASSVDMNTEAFF
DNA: TGTGCCAGCAGCGTAGACATGAACACTGAAGCTTTCTTT

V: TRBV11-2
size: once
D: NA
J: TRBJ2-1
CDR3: CASSLDGGLNNEQFF
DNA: TGTGCCAGCAGCTTAGACGGGGGACTCAACAATGAGCAGTTCTTC

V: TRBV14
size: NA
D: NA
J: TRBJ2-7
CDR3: CASSQDPGEGGSYEQYF
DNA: TGTGCCAGCAGCCAAGACCCCGGTGAGGGGGGCTCCTACGAGCAGTACTTC

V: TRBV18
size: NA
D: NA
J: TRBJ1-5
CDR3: CASSPQDRNQPQHF
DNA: TGTGCCAGCTCACCACAGGATAGGAATCAGCCCCAGCATTTT

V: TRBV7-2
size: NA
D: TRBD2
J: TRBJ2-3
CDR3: CASSPRLAGGADTQYF
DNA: TGTGCCAGCAGCCCTCGACTAGCGGGGGGGGCAGATACGCAGTATTTT

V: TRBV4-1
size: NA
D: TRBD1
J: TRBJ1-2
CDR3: CASSQRQGRGYGYTF
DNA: TGCGCCAGCAGCCAGAGACAGGGTCGGGGGTATGGCTACACCTTC

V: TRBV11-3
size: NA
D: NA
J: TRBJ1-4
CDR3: CASSSGSTNEKLFF
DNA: TGTGCCAGCAGCTCAGGATCAACTAATGAAAAACTGTTTTTT

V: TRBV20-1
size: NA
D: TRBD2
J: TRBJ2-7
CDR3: CSASTSGRALGEQYF
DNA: TGCAGTGCTAGTACTAGCGGGAGGGCCTTGGGGGAGCAGTACTTC

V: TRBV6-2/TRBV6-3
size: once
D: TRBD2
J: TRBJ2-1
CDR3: CASSLDGLAGVNEQFF
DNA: TGTGCCAGCAGCCTAGACGGACTAGCGGGAGTCAATGAGCAGTTCTTC

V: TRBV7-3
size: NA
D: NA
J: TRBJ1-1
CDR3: CASRLGDPGTEAFF
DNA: TGTGCCAGCAGATTGGGGGATCCGGGCACTGAAGCTTTCTTT

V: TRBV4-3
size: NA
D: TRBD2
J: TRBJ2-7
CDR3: CASSPGLAGNNYEQYF
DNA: TGCGCCAGCAGCCCTGGACTAGCGGGAAATAATTACGAGCAGTACTTC

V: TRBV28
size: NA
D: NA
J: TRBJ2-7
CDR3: CASSFESPRSYEQYF
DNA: TGTGCCAGCAGTTTCGAGAGTCCCCGCTCCTACGAGCAGTACTTC

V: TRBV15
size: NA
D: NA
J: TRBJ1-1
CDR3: CATSRIDVDTEAFF
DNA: TGTGCCACCAGCAGAATCGACGTGGACACTGAAGCTTTCTTT

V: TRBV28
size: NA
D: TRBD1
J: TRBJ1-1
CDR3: CASRQPTGGNTEAFF
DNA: TGTGCCAGCAGACAACCGACAGGGGGGAACACTGAAGCTTTCTTT

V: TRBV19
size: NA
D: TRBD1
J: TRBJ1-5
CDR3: CASSILMGGTGNQPQHF
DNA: TGTGCCAGTAGTATCCTCATGGGGGGGACAGGGAATCAGCCCCAGCATTTT

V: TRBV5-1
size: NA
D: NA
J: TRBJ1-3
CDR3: CASSLDRAYSGNTIYF
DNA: TGCGCCAGCAGCTTGGACAGGGCTTACTCTGGAAACACCATATATTTT

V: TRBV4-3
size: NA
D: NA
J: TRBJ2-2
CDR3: CASGAGQNTGELFF
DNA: TGCGCCAGCGGGGCAGGGCAGAACACCGGGGAGCTGTTTTTT

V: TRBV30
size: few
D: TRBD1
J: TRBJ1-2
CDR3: CAWLGTGRSDYGYTF
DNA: TGTGCCTGGCTTGGGACAGGGAGGTCGGACTATGGCTACACCTTC

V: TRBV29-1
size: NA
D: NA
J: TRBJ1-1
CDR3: CSVDSGWRYEAFF
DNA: TGCAGCGTTGACTCTGGTTGGAGATATGAAGCTTTCTTT

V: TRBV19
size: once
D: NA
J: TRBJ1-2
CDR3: CASNLDRNYGYTF
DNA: TGTGCCAGTAATCTTGACCGGAACTATGGCTACACCTTC

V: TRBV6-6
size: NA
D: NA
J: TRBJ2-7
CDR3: CASSFAGTNYEQYF
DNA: TGTGCCAGCAGTTTCGCCGGGACAAACTACGAGCAGTACTTC

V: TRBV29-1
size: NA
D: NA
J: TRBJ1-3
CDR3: CSVDSGPGSGNTIYF
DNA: TGCAGCGTTGATAGCGGCCCGGGGAGCGGAAACACCATATATTTT

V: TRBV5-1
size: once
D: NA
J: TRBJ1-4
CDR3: CASSLEGHGEKLFF
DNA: TGCGCCAGCAGCTTAGAGGGACACGGGGAAAAACTGTTTTTT

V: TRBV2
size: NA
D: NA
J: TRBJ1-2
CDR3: CASSEEGQGRYGYTF
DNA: TGTGCCAGCAGTGAAGAGGGGCAGGGGCGCTATGGCTACACCTTC

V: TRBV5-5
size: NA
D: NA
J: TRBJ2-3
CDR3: CASSPLSLEDTQYF
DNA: TGTGCCAGCAGCCCCTTGAGTTTGGAAGATACGCAGTATTTT

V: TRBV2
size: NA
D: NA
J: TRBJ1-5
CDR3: CASSDEGDSNQPQHF
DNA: TGTGCCAGCAGTGATGAGGGTGATAGCAATCAGCCCCAGCATTTT

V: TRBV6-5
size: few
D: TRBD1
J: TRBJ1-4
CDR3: CASSGTGRHEKLFF
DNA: TGTGCCAGCAGCGGGACAGGGCGACATGAAAAACTGTTTTTT

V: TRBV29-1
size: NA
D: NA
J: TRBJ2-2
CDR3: CSVGRLANTGELFF
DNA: TGCAGCGTTGGAAGGCTAGCGAACACCGGGGAGCTGTTTTTT

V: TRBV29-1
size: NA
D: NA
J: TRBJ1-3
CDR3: CSGGMWPNTIYF
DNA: TGCAGCGGGGGGATGTGGCCGAACACCATATATTTT

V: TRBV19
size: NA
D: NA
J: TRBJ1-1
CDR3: CASSRVVSVGTEAFF
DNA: TGTGCCAGTAGTCGCGTGGTAAGTGTCGGGACTGAAGCTTTCTTT

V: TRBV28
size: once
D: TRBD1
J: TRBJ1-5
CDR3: CASSASDRDNQPQHF
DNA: TGTGCCAGCAGTGCGTCAGACAGGGACAATCAGCCCCAGCATTTT

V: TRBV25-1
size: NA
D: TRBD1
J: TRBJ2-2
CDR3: CASSELGQGADTGELFF
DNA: TGTGCCAGCAGTGAATTGGGACAGGGGGCCGACACCGGGGAGCTGTTTTTT

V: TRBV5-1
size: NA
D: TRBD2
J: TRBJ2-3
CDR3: CASSSGTSGSLSTDTQYF
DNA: TGCGCCAGCAGCTCCGGGACTAGCGGGAGCCTTAGCACAGATACGCAGTATTTT

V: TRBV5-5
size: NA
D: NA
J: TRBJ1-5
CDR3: CASSWSGGPNQPQHF
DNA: TGTGCCAGCAGCTGGAGTGGGGGGCCTAATCAGCCCCAGCATTTT

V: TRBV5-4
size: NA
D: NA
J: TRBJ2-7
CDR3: CASSLGLEGEQYF
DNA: TGTGCCAGCAGCTTGGGACTCGAGGGCGAGCAGTACTTC

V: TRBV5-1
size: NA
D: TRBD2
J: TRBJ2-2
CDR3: CASSLASSGSGNTGELFF
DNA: TGCGCCAGCAGCTTGGCTTCTAGCGGGAGCGGTAACACCGGGGAGCTGTTTTTT

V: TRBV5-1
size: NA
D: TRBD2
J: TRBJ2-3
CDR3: CASSLGPSGNTDTQYF
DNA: TGCGCCAGCAGCTTGGGGCCTAGCGGTAACACAGATACGCAGTATTTT

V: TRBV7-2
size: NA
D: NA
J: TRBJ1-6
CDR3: CASSARPGVDSPLHF
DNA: TGTGCCAGCAGCGCAAGGCCAGGGGTAGATTCACCCCTCCACTTT

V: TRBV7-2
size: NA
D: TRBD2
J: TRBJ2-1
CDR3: CASSLVGTRVLSYNEQFF
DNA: TGTGCCAGCAGCTTAGTAGGGACTAGAGTCTTATCCTACAATGAGCAGTTCTTC

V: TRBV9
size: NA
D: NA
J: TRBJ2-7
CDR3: CASSPTVGSSYEQYF
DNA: TGTGCCAGCAGCCCAACGGTCGGGAGCTCCTACGAGCAGTACTTC

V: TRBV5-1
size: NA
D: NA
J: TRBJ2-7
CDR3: CASSPGTHYEQYF
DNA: TGCGCCAGCAGCCCCGGGACCCACTACGAGCAGTACTTC

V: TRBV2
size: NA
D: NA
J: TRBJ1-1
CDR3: CATERDNTEAFF
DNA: TGTGCCACAGAACGGGACAACACTGAAGCTTTCTTT